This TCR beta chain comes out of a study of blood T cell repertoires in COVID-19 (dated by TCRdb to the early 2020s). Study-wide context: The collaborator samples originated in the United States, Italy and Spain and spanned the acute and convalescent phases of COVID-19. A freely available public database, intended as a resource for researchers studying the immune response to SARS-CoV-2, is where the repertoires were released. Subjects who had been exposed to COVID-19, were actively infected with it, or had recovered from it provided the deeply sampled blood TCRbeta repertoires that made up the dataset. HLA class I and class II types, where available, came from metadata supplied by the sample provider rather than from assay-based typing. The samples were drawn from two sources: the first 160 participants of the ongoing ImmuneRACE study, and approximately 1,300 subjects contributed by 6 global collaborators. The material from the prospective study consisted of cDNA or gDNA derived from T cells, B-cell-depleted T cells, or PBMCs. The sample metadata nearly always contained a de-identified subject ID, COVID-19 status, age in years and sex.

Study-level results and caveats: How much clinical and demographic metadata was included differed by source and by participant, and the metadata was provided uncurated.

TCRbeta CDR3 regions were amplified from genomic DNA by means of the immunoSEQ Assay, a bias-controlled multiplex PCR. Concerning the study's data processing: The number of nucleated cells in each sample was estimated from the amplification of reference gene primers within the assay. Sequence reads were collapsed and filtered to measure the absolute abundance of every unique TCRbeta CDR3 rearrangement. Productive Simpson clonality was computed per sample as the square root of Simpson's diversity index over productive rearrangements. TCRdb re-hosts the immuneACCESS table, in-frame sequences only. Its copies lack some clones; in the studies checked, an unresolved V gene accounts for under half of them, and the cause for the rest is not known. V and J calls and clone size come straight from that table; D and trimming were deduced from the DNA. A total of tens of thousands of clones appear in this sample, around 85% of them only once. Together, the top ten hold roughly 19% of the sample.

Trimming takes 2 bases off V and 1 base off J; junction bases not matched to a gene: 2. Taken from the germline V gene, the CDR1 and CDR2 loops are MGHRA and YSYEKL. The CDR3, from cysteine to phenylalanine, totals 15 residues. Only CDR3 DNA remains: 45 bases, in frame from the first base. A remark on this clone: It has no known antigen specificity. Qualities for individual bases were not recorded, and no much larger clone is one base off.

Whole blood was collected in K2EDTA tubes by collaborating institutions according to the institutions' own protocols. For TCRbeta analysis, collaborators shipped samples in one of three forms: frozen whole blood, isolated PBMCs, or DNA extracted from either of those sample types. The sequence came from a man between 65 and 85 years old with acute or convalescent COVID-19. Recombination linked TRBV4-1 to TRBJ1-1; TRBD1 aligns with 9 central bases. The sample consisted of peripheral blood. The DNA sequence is TGCGCCAGCAGCCAACTGGACAGGGGGAACACTGAAGCTTTCTTT. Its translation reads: CASSQLDRGNTEAFF.